This passage covers 20 T cell receptor beta chains from one sample sequenced in a study of cytomegalovirus exposure and HLA in healthy donors. In the PCR, 60 Vbeta and 13 Jbeta primers were used. TCRdb's copy holds only in-frame clones and misses some; the assay was immunoSEQ multiplex PCR. Its table records roughly 120,000 clones. Specimen: PBMCs. Source of these receptors: a man aged 35-49 years in good health and CMV-seropositive.

The chain uses TRBV7-9 and TRBJ2-5, with 11 positions matching TRBD1. Germline V CDR1 and CDR2: SEHNR, FQNEAQ (reference sequence). The CDR3 length is 15 residues. J was trimmed by 3 bases and V by 5 bases; bases with no gene match: 5. CDR3 region: CASSPGQGVEETQYF. The CDR3 DNA sequence: TGTGCCAGCAGCCCGGGACAGGGGGTGGAAGAGACCCAGTACTTC.

The chain combines TRBV7-9 with TRBJ2-1; TRBD2 aligns across 12 bases. This CDR3 has 17 residues. V lost 5 bases, J lost 3 bases, and 8 bases stayed unmatched. The V gene's germline CDR1 is SEHNR and CDR2 FQNEAQ (reference sequence). This CDR3 is CASSGRTSGTYYNEQFF. CDR3 DNA sequence: TGTGCCAGCAGCGGCCGGACTAGCGGGACCTACTACAATGAGCAGTTCTTC. Based on the CDR3 plus reference TRBV7-9 and TRBJ2-1, the full variable domain is DTGVSQNPRHKITKRGQNVTFRCDPISEHNRLYWYRQTLGQGPEFLTYFQNEAQLEKSRLLSDRFSAERPKGSFSTLEIQRTEQGDSAMYLCASSGRTSGTYYNEQFFGPGTRLTVL.

The chain has TRBV5-1 and TRBJ1-4; 7 positions match TRBD1. J was trimmed by 3 bases and V by 4 bases; bases with no gene match: 9. The CDR3 is 16 residues long. The germline CDR1 and CDR2 sequences are SGHRS and YFSETQ. The CDR3: CASSPQGGKANEKLFF. CDR3 nucleotide sequence: TGCGCCAGCAGCCCTCAGGGGGGAAAAGCTAATGAAAAACTGTTTTTT.

A note on this clone: At one end the junction does not follow the germline gene, possibly because of a read error. V is TRBV5-1 and J is TRBJ2-6; the match to TRBD2 covers 10 bases. CDR3 length: 17 amino acids. Looked up from germline, CDR1 is SGHRS and CDR2 is YFSETQ. The CDR3 loop reads CASSPGLAVGGANVPTF. The CDR3 DNA is TGCGCCAGCAGCCCCGGACTAGCGGTGGGTGGGGCCAACGTCCCGACTTTC.

The rearrangement joins TRBV28 to TRBJ2-3, with TRBD2 matching over 14 bases. The CDR3 consists of 15 residues. Germline lookup yields CDR1 MDHEN and CDR2 SYDVKM. V was clipped by 9 bases and J by 6 bases; unmatched bases: 8. The CDR3 region has the DNA TGTGCCAGTAGGGGGACTAGCGGGGGAGTGGATACGCAGTATTTT. It specifies CASRGTSGGVDTQYF.

J is TRBJ2-6 and V is TRBV9; 7 nucleotides line up with TRBD2. The length of the CDR3 is 18 residues. Looked up from germline, CDR1 is SGDLS and CDR2 is YYNGEE. With 5 bases clipped from V and 0 bases from J, the junction kept 11 bases outside the gene matches. The CDR3 loop reads CASSGMASGPSGANVLTF. The CDR3 region has the DNA TGTGCCAGCAGTGGAATGGCTAGCGGTCCCTCTGGGGCCAACGTCCTGACTTTC.

The chain employs TRBV29-1 and TRBJ2-7; 9 nucleotides line up with TRBD1. Per the germline V gene, CDR1 is SQVTM and CDR2 is ANQGSEA. The J segment lost 2 bases and the V segment lost 5 bases, leaving 10 bases of the junction unmatched. This CDR3 contains 15 residues. As DNA, the CDR3 is TGCAGCGTTACTGCCGCGACAGGGGGGACCTACGAGCAGTACTTC. Amino acids: CSVTAATGGTYEQYF.

The CDR3 here is CAWSGLAGATGELFF. In DNA form, the CDR3 reads TGTGCCTGGAGCGGACTAGCGGGAGCCACCGGGGAGCTGTTTTTT. The chain is built from TRBV30 and TRBJ2-2; 13 positions agree with TRBD2. Germline assignment: CDR1 GTSNPN and CDR2 SVGIG (reference sequence). The V segment lost 3 bases and the J segment 4 bases; nucleotides outside the gene matches: 2. This CDR3 is built from 15 residues.

V and J are TRBV28 and TRBJ1-1; 7 nucleotides line up with TRBD1. CDR1 and CDR2 from the germline V gene are MDHEN and SYDVKM. The V and J ends lost 5 bases and 0 bases, in that order; junction bases with no gene match: 12. The CDR3 totals 17 residues. CDR3 protein: CASSRLQGILMNTEAFF. CDR3 DNA: TGTGCCAGCAGTCGCTTACAGGGGATATTAATGAACACTGAAGCTTTCTTT.

The chain is built from TRBV25-1 and TRBJ2-2; D unresolved. V lost 3 bases to trimming and J lost 0 bases, with 8 bases between them. This CDR3 contains 15 residues. CDR1 is MGHDK, CDR2 SYGVNS, per germline. CDR3 nucleotide sequence: TGTGCCAGCAGTGACCCGACAACGAACACCGGGGAGCTGTTTTTT. This codes for CASSDPTTNTGELFF.

This rearrangement joins TRBV10-1 to TRBJ2-2; D possibly corresponds to TRBD2 (5 bases). V shed 6 bases and J shed 4 bases, with 12 bases lying between them. Germline CDR1 is WNHNN and CDR2 is SYGVQD (reference sequence). This CDR3 has 14 residues. The CDR3 DNA follows: TGCGCCAGCAGGAGAGGACTCAGCACCGGGGAGCTGTTTTTT. This translates into CASRRGLSTGELFF.

The chain uses TRBV29-1 and TRBJ2-1; a weak D match, TRBD1 (5 bases). The V end lost 6 bases, the J end lost 1 base, and 10 bases lay between the germline ends. CDR1 and CDR2 from the germline V gene are SQVTM and ANQGSEA. This CDR3 contains 13 residues. CDR3: CSVATDSYNEQFF. The CDR3 coding sequence is TGCAGCGTAGCGACAGATTCCTACAATGAGCAGTTCTTC.

V and J are TRBV2 and TRBJ1-5; D may be TRBD1 (6 bases). V lost 9 bases to trimming and J lost 0 bases, with 21 bases between them. The CDR3 is 17 amino acids. Germline V gives CDR1 SNHLY, CDR2 FYNNEI. CDR3 loop: CASKKGPDSYSNQPQHF. The CDR3 DNA follows: TGTGCCAGTAAAAAAGGCCCGGACAGCTATAGCAATCAGCCCCAGCATTTT.

V is TRBV29-1 and J is TRBJ2-6; TRBD1 aligns across 8 bases. The germline CDR1 and CDR2 sequences are SQVTM and ANQGSEA. J lost 1 base, V lost 5 bases, and 7 bases had no gene match. The length of the CDR3 is 16 residues. CDR3 DNA: TGCAGCGTTACCGGGACAGGATCGTCTGGGGCCAACGTCCTGACTTTC. Translation: CSVTGTGSSGANVLTF.

The V and J genes are TRBV7-9 and TRBJ1-1, with D perhaps TRBD1 (5 bases). The CDR3 is 16 amino acids. Trimming left V 2 bases short and J 2 bases short, with 15 bases between. The germline V gene has CDR1 SEHNR and CDR2 FQNEAQ (reference sequence). CDR3 nucleotide sequence: TGTGCCAGCAGCTTAAATACGGGGGGAGGTAACACTGAAGCTTTCTTT. Its translation is CASSLNTGGGNTEAFF.

This rearrangement joins TRBV6-5 to TRBJ2-5, with 12 bases lining up with TRBD2. TRBJ2-7 explains the end of the DNA better; the J call may be wrong. Germline CDR1 reads MNHEY; CDR2 reads SVGAGI. CDR3 length: 15 amino acids. This chain's CDR3 is CASSPRTSGTYEQYF. The CDR3, as DNA: TGTGCCAGCAGTCCTCGGACTAGCGGGACCTACGAGCAGTACTTC.

The chain uses TRBV20-1 and TRBJ2-1; no clear D gene. The CDR3 length is 11 residues. The germline V gene has CDR1 DFQATT and CDR2 SNEGSKA (reference sequence). With 0 bases removed from V and 9 bases from J, the gap between germline ends came to 6 bases. The CDR3 DNA follows: TGCAGTGCTAGAGATCTAGGTGAGCAGTTCTTC. Amino acids: CSARDLGEQFF.

The J gene is TRBJ2-2, the V gene TRBV18; 9 bases fit TRBD2. V lost 4 bases and J lost 4; bases outside the gene matches: 22. The CDR3 covers 21 residues. Germline-derived CDR1 and CDR2 are KGHSH and LQKENI. The CDR3 spells CASSLITLAGPRDLGTGELFF. CDR3 nucleotide sequence: TGTGCCAGCTCACTTATCACGCTAGCGGGACCACGGGATCTAGGCACCGGGGAGCTGTTTTTT.

The rearrangement uses TRBV6-4 and TRBJ1-2, with TRBD1 matching 11 bases. Germline CDR1 is MRHNA and CDR2 is SNTAGT. The CDR3 has 13 residues. V lost 5 bases, J lost 9 bases, and 5 bases stayed unmatched. DNA of the CDR3: TGTGCCAGCAGTCGGGACAGGGGGAGAAGCTACACCTTC. This sequence encodes CASSRDRGRSYTF.

The rearrangement joins TRBV4-3 to TRBJ2-1; the match to TRBD2 covers 8 bases. This CDR3 has 15 amino acids. The ends lost 3 bases at V and 8 bases at J; junction bases unmatched: 9. The V gene's germline CDR1 is LGHNA and CDR2 YSLEER. CDR3 in DNA: TGCGCCAGCAGCCACACCGGGACTAGTAACTATGAGCAGTTCTTC. It translates to CASSHTGTSNYEQFF.